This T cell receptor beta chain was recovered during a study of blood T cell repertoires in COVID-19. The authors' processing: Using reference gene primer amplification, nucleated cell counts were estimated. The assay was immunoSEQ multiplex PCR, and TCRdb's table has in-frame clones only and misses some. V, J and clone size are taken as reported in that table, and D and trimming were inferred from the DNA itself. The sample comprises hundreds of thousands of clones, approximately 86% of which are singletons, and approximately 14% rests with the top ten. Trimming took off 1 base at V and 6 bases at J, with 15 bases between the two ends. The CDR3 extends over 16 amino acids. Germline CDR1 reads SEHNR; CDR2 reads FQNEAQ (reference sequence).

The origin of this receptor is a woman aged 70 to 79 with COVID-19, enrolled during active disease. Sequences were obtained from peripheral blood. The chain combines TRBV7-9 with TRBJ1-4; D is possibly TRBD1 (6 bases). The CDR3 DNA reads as TGTGCCAGCAGCTTAGGGACAGATCAAGGGTATGAAAAACTGTTTTTT. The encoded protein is CASSLGTDQGYEKLFF. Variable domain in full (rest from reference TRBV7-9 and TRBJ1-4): DTGVSQNPRHKITKRGQNVTFRCDPISEHNRLYWYRQTLGQGPEFLTYFQNEAQLEKSRLLSDRFSAERPKGSFSTLEIQRTEQGDSAMYLCASSLGTDQGYEKLFFGSGTQLSVL.